This TCR beta chain was recorded in a study of T-cell reconstitution after alpha-beta-depleted transplantation in children. There are many counts of this clonotype. This CDR3 has 14 residues. Trimming took off 2 bases at V and 8 bases at J, with 13 bases between the two ends. The germline CDR1 and CDR2 sequences are SGHRS and YFSETQ. Preparation of the TCRbeta library involved a method that used unique molecular identifiers. TCRdb re-analysed the PCR reads in MiXCR, keeping a single row per CDR3 protein. The repertoire has under 25,000 distinct CDR3 sequences, 13% of them found once; the top ten carry approximately 35%.

The sample consisted of PBMCs, mostly from graft donor cells, taken 60 days after TCRalphabeta/CD19-depleted stem cell transplant. The chain has TRBV5-1 and TRBJ2-2, with D hard to call. The clonotype was recovered from a female patient aged 2-9 years who had a stem cell transplant for congenital amegakaryocytic thrombocytopenia, so the T cells may come from the graft donor. The CDR3 here is CASSFASVGGELFF. The CDR3 DNA follows: TGCGCCAGCAGCTTTGCATCCGTCGGGGGGGAGCTGTTTTTT.